Sequencing of this T cell receptor beta chain was carried out in a study of blood T cell repertoires in COVID-19. Overall study context: Italy, Spain and the United States were the sources of the convalescent and acute COVID-19 samples. Sample material is recorded as cDNA or gDNA derived from T cells, B-cell-depleted T cells, or PBMCs.

Trimming cost V 1 base and J 2 bases, with 6 bases left between them. CDR1 SGHAT and CDR2 FQNNGV come from the germline V gene. The CDR3 covers 14 residues. Original data processing: Reference gene primer amplification in the assay estimated nucleated cell counts. TCRdb's table, derived via immunoSEQ multiplex PCR, lists solely in-frame clones and lacks some. V and J calls and clone size come straight from that table; D and trimming were deduced from the DNA. Of around 60,000 clones in the sample, more than 85% were seen once. The sequencing input was peripheral blood. This clonotype was obtained from a man aged 60 to 69 with acute or convalescent COVID-19. The chain uses TRBV11-2 and TRBJ1-5, with a possible D match to TRBD1 (5 bases). The CDR3 DNA is TGTGCCAGCAGCTTAGCAGGGCGCAATCAGCCCCAGCATTTT. Its protein is CASSLAGRNQPQHF.